The text below deals with one T cell receptor beta chain. Antigen: not known. Assayed TCR templates numbered about 10^5 for each sample. Clones were sequenced by immunoSEQ multiplex PCR, and TCRdb holds only the in-frame ones, with some missing. The data show about 100,000 clones, approximately 94% seen once. The data were obtained in a study of siplizumab effects on memory and regulatory T cells. The V gene lost 2 bases and the J gene lost 3 bases, with 6 bases spanning the gap. The germline CDR1 and CDR2 sequences are SGHDN and FVKESK. The CDR3 spans 13 residues. Study observations and caveats: There appeared to be greater diversity in naive T cells than in memory cells, and naive T cells seemed major contributors to the alloresponse. A minor fraction of alloreactive clones, and no more, mapped to unstimulated subsets.

This sequence originates from a human donor in good health. The sequenced material came from non-Treg CD4+ T cells sorted from blood. The chain couples TRBV14 to TRBJ2-3; the D is unclear. DNA for the CDR3: TGTGCCAGCAGCCAACTTGGAACAGATACGCAGTATTTT. This gives the protein CASSQLGTDTQYF.